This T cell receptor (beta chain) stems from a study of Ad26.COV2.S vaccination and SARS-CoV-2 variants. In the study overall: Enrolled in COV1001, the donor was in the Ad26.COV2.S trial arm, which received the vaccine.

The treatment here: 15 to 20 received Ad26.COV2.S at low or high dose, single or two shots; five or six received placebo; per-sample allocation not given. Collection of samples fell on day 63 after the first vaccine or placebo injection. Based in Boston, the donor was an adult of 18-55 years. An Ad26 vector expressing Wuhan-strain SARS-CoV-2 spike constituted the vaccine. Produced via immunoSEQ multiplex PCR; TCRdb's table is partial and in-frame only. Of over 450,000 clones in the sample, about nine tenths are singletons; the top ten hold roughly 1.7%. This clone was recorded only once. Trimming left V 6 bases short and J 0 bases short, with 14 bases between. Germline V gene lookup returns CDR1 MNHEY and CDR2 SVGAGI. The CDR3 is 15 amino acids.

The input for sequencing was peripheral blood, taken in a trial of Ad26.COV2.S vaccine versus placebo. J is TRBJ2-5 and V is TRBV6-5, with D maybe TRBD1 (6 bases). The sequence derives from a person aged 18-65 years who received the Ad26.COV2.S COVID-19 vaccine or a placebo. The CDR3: CASRAQGMYQETQYF. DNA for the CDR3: TGTGCCAGCAGGGCCCAGGGGATGTACCAAGAGACCCAGTACTTC.